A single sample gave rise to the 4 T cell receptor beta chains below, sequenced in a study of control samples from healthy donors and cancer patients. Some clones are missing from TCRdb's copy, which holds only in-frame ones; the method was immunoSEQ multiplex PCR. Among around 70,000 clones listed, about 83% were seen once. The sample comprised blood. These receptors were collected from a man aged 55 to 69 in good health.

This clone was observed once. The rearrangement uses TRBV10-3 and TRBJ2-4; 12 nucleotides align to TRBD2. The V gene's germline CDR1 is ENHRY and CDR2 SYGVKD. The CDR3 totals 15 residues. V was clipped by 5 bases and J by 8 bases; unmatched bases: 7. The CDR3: CAISPGLAGGYIQYF. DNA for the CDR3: TGTGCCATCAGTCCGGGACTAGCGGGTGGGTACATTCAGTACTTC.

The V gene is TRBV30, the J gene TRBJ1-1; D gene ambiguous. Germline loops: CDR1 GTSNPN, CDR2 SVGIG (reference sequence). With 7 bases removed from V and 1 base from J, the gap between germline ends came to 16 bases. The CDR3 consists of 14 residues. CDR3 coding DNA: TGTGCCTTTACCGTAGGTGTTGGGAACACTGAAGCTTTCTTT. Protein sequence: CAFTVGVGNTEAFF.

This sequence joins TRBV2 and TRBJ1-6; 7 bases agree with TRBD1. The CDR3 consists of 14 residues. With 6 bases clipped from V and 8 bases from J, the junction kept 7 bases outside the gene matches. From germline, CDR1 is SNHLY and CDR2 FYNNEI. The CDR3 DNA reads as TGTGCCAGCAGGGAGCAGGGGGTGGATTCACCCCTCCACTTT. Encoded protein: CASREQGVDSPLHF.

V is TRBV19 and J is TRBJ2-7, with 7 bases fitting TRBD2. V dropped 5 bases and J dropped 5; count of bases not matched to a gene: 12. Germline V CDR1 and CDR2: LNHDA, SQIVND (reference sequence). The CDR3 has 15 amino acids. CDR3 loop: CASSPQGSGLNEQYF. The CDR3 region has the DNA TGTGCCAGTAGTCCTCAGGGTAGCGGGTTGAACGAGCAGTACTTC.